This TCR beta chain was captured in a study of PD-1 blockade in classical Hodgkin lymphoma. In every patient, relapse followed autologous stem cell transplantation, while exposure to brentuximab vedotin differed. V dropped 0 bases and J dropped 7 bases, with 10 bases sitting between them. CDR3 length: 13 residues. Germline CDR1 reads SGDLS; CDR2 reads YYNGEE. About this clone itself: Its antigen remains unknown.

Study-level results: Whereas CD4+ TCR diversity had risen significantly by C4D1, CD8+ TCR diversity had not. Complete responders possessed baseline diversity comparable to newly diagnosed patients. What caused the repertoire differences, perhaps disease activity or prior therapy, remains undefined.

Measured with immunoSEQ multiplex PCR; TCRdb has only the in-frame clones, and not every one. The sample consists of roughly 140,000 clones, around 84% of them appearing once. The TCR originated in a human donor with classical Hodgkin lymphoma. The specimen was peripheral blood mononuclear cells (PBMCs), collected before the second cycle of nivolumab. This chain links TRBV9 with TRBJ1-2, with D unresolved. The CDR3 is CASSVVPLTGYTF. CDR3 DNA sequence: TGTGCCAGCAGCGTAGTACCCCTAACTGGCTACACCTTC.